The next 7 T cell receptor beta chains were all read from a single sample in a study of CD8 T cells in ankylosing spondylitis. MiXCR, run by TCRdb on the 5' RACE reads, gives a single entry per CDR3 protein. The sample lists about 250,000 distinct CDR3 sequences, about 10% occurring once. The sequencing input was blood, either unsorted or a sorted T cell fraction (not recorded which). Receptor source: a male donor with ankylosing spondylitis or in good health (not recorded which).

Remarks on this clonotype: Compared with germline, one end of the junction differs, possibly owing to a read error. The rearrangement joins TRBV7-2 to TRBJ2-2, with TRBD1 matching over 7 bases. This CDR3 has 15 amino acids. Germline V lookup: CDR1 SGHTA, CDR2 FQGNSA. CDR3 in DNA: TGTGCCAGCAGTCCGGACAGGACGAACACCGGGAAGCTGTTTTTT. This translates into CASSPDRTNTGKLFF. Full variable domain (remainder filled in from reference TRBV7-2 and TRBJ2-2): GAGVSQSPSNKVTEKGKDVELRCDPISGHTALYWYRQSLGQGLEFLIYFQGNSAPDKSGLPSDRFSAERTGGSVSTLTIQRTQQEDSAVYLCASSPDRTNTGKLFFGEGSRLTVL.

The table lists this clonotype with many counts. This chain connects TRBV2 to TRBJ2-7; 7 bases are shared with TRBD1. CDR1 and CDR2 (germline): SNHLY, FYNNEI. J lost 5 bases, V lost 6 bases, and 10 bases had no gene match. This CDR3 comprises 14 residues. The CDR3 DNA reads TGTGCCAGCAGGGAGACAGGGTATCTCCACGAGCAGTACTTC. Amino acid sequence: CASRETGYLHEQYF. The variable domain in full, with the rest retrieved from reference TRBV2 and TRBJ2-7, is EPEVTQTPSHQVTQMGQEVILRCVPISNHLYFYWYRQILGQKVEFLVSFYNNEISEKSEIFDDQFSVERPDGSNFTLKIRSTKLEDSAMYFCASRETGYLHEQYFGPGTRLTVT.

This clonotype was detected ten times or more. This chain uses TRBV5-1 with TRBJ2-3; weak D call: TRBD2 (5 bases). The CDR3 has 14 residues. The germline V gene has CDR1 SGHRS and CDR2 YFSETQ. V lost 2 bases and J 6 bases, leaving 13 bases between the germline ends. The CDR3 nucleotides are TGCGCCAGCAGCTTTGCGCAGGACTTTGATACGCAGTATTTT. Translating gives CASSFAQDFDTQYF.

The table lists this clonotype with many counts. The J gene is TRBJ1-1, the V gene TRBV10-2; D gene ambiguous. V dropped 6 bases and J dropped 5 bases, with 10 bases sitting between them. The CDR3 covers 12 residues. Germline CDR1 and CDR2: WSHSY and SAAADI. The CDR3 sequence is CASRQGRTEAFF. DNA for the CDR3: TGCGCCAGCAGACAAGGGAGAACTGAAGCTTTCTTT.

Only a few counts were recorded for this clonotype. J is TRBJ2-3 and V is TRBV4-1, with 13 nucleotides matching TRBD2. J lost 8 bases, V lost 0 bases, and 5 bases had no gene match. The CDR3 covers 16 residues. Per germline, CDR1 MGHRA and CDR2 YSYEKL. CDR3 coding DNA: TGCGCCAGCAGCCAAGATGTAACTAGCGGGGGGGGTACGCAGTATTTT. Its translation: CASSQDVTSGGGTQYF.

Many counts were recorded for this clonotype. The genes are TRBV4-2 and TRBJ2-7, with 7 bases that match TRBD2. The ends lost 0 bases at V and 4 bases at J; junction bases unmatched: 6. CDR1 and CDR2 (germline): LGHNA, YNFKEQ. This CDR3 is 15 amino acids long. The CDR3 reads CASSQEGEGTYEQYF. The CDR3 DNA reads TGTGCCAGCAGCCAAGAGGGGGAGGGTACGTACGAGCAGTACTTC.

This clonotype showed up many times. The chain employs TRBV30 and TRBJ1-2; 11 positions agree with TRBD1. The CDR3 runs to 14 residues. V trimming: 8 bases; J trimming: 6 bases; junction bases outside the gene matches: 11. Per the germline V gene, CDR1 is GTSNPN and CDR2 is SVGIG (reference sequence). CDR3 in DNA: TGTGCCCGGAACCGGGACAGGGGGGTGGATGGCTACACCTTC. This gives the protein CARNRDRGVDGYTF.